The entry below gives a single T cell receptor beta chain sequence along with its context. Its specificity is not known. These data are taken from a study of post-analysis software for immune sequencing data. About the research overall: There were relapsing-remitting, secondary progressive and progressive-relapsing multiple sclerosis among the disease courses included. Study conclusions and caveats: Samples prepared in the same batch strongly co-clustered by F measure. Comparison with controls showed significantly lower normalized Chao1 diversity in multiple sclerosis patients. Higher frequency in patients than in controls was seen for about five TRBV segments, with TRBV5-6, TRBV5-1 and TRBV20-1 among them.

Libraries were made from TCR beta cDNA, and they carried unique molecular identifiers. TCRdb reprocessed the PCR reads via MiXCR and lists one record per CDR3 protein. This table holds about 620,000 distinct CDR3 sequences, about 40% found once. The V gene lost 6 bases and the J gene lost 8 bases, with 13 bases spanning the gap. Germline values: CDR1 MGHDK, CDR2 SYGVNS. This CDR3 is built from 12 residues. Sequencing input: blood. The chain is built from TRBV25-1 and TRBJ1-2; D unclear. The sequence derives from a girl aged 5 to 17 with multiple sclerosis. As DNA, the CDR3 is TGTGCCAGCAGCTCTAAGAAGCTCGGCTACACCTTC. Translated, it gives CASSSKKLGYTF.